These 32 T cell receptor beta chains came from one sample sequenced in a study of metastatic and nonmetastatic thyroid tumors. TCRdb reprocessed the PCR reads using MiXCR. The repertoire holds approximately 86,000 clones, with about 12% as singletons. None of the patients had undergone any treatment ahead of thyroid surgery. Sequenced sample: tumor tissue. These receptors were obtained from a female donor with papillary thyroid cancer or a benign thyroid nodule (not recorded which). Some clones in this sample may be carry-over from other donors' samples.

Many counts were recorded for this clone. The gene calls are TRBV12-3 or TRBV12-4 and TRBJ1-2, with D perhaps matching TRBD1 (5 bases). The V end lost 0 bases, the J end lost 6 bases, and 26 bases lay between the germline ends. This CDR3 has 19 amino acids. CDR3 sequence (DNA): TGTGCCAGCAGTTTAGCGGTTGGGACGAGCCGAGCTCCGATGGATGGCTACACCTTC. This translates into CASSLAVGTSRAPMDGYTF.

The CDR3 DNA reads as TGCAGCGTCCAACTGGGGATCGGGACAGGCAATCAGCCCCAGCATTTT. Amino acid sequence: CSVQLGIGTGNQPQHF. This chain uses TRBV29-1 with TRBJ1-5; the match to TRBD1 covers 7 bases. There are 16 residues in the CDR3. Germline V lookup: CDR1 SQVTM, CDR2 ANQGSEA. J was trimmed by 2 bases and V by 6 bases; bases with no gene match: 13.

This clone occurred a few times. Given a much more abundant clone one base away, this may be a read error. V gene TRBV10-3 combines with J gene TRBJ2-3, with 7 bases that match TRBD1. The ends lost 10 bases at V and 2 bases at J; junction bases unmatched: 9. CDR3 size: 14 residues. The germline V gene has CDR1 ENHRY and CDR2 SYGVKD. This CDR3 reads CATWWGQSTDTQYF. The CDR3 bases are TGTGCCACCTGGTGGGGACAGTCCACAGATACGCAGTATTTT.

This clone was observed many times. The rearrangement links TRBV19 to TRBJ2-3; TRBD2 matches at 13 bases. This CDR3 is 16 amino acids long. Trimming removed 5 bases from V and 0 bases from J; junction bases left unmatched: 2. The germline V gene has CDR1 LNHDA and CDR2 SQIVND (reference sequence). The CDR3 loop is CASSLLAGGSTDTQYF. The CDR3 nucleotides are TGTGCCAGTAGTCTACTAGCGGGAGGGAGCACAGATACGCAGTATTTT.

This clone was seen at least ten times. V usage is TRBV6-6 and J usage is TRBJ2-3, with TRBD2 matching over 11 bases. The V gene's germline CDR1 is MNHNY and CDR2 SVGAGI (reference sequence). The CDR3 consists of 16 residues. The V segment lost 0 bases and the J segment 6 bases; nucleotides outside the gene matches: 5. CDR3 sequence: CASSYSASGRRDTQYF. In DNA form, the CDR3 reads TGTGCCAGCAGTTACTCGGCTAGCGGGAGGCGCGATACGCAGTATTTT.

In its sample, this clone was seen many times. The chain is built from TRBV19 and TRBJ1-5; D gene ambiguous. The CDR3 length is 14 residues. The germline CDR1 and CDR2 sequences are LNHDA and SQIVND (reference sequence). Trimming took off 5 bases at V and 7 bases at J, with 15 bases between the two ends. CDR3 loop: CASSVSAKGQPQHF. The CDR3, as DNA: TGTGCCAGTAGTGTTTCGGCCAAGGGACAGCCCCAGCATTTT.

Ten or more counts support this clone. The V gene is TRBV7-9, the J gene TRBJ2-3; no clear D. The CDR3 runs to 13 residues. Germline CDR1 and CDR2: SEHNR and FQNEAQ (reference sequence). Trimming took off 5 bases at V and 7 bases at J, with 13 bases between the two ends. In DNA form, the CDR3 reads TGTGCCAGCAGCCCCAAGTGGCGGTATACGCAGTATTTT. Translated, it gives CASSPKWRYTQYF. Drawing the rest from reference TRBV7-9 and TRBJ2-3, the complete variable domain is DTGVSQNPRHKITKRGQNVTFRCDPISEHNRLYWYRQTLGQGPEFLTYFQNEAQLEKSRLLSDRFSAERPKGSFSTLEIQRTEQGDSAMYLCASSPKWRYTQYFGPGTRLTVL.

This chain joins TRBV20-1 and TRBJ2-1; 9 nucleotides match TRBD2. Germline V gene lookup returns CDR1 DFQATT and CDR2 SNEGSKA (reference sequence). The trim removed 6 bases at V and 4 bases at J, leaving 10 bases unmatched. The CDR3 runs 15 residues. The CDR3 coding sequence is TGCAGTGCCCTCCCGGTGACTAGCGGTTACAATGAGCAGTTCTTC. Translated, it gives CSALPVTSGYNEQFF.

A note on this clone: A much larger clone differs by one base, so this may be a read error. J is TRBJ1-4 and V is TRBV7-3; D is ambiguous. V was clipped by 5 bases and J by 2 bases, with 21 bases between them. The CDR3 length is 18 residues. CDR1 SGHTA and CDR2 FQGTGA come from the germline V gene. Here the CDR3 reads CASSPNPGISWTNEKLFF. CDR3 nucleotides: TGTGCCAGCAGCCCTAACCCAGGAATATCATGGACTAATGAAAAACTGTTTTTT.

This clone came up many times. The chain links TRBV5-1 to TRBJ2-5; D is possibly TRBD1 (5 bases). This CDR3 contains 13 residues. V lost 1 base, J lost 9 bases, and 13 bases lay in between. Germline lookup yields CDR1 SGHRS and CDR2 YFSETQ. The CDR3, as DNA: TGCGCCAGCAGCTTGTTAGGACATCTGGCCCAGTACTTC. It translates to CASSLLGHLAQYF.

This clone appeared many times. The chain uses TRBV15 and TRBJ1-6; no clear D gene. CDR1 is LNHNV, CDR2 YYDKDF, per germline (reference sequence). V lost 3 bases to trimming and J lost 4 bases, with 16 bases between them. The CDR3 is 17 residues long. The CDR3: CATSSKTGRKYNSPLHF. The CDR3 bases are TGTGCCACCAGCAGTAAAACCGGGAGAAAATATAATTCACCCCTCCACTTT.

Many counts were recorded for this clone. The gene calls are TRBV27 and TRBJ1-1; tentative D call: TRBD1 (6 bases). The V end was cut by 10 bases, the J end by 0 bases, with 18 bases between. Germline CDR1 reads MNHEY; CDR2 reads SMNVEV (reference sequence). This CDR3 is built from 15 residues. The CDR3 nucleotides are TGTGCCACCAGGCCCCTGGGGGGCATGAACACTGAAGCTTTCTTT. Amino acids: CATRPLGGMNTEAFF.

This clone has a handful of counts. The V call is TRBV12-3 or TRBV12-4, the J call TRBJ2-7, with TRBD2 as a possible D gene (5 bases). The CDR3 spans 13 residues. Trimming removed 5 bases at V and 4 bases at J, with 12 bases between. This CDR3 is CASSLTSGYEQYF. The CDR3, as DNA: TGTGCCAGCAGTCTTACGTCGGGGTACGAGCAGTACTTC.

This clone was seen a handful of times. A read error may be the cause here, since a much bigger clone is one base away. CDR3 coding DNA: TGCAGTGCTAGTATGGCTTATAGCAGTCAGCCCCAGCATTTT. As protein: CSASMAYSSQPQHF. The chain couples TRBV20-1 to TRBJ1-5; D gene uncertain. Germline V gives CDR1 DFQATT, CDR2 SNEGSKA (reference sequence). This CDR3 is built from 14 residues.

This clone was seen many times. This chain links TRBV6-1 with TRBJ2-7; TRBD2 matches 14 bases. Germline V gene lookup returns CDR1 MNHNS and CDR2 SASEGT. CDR3 size: 16 residues. V lost 8 bases to trimming and J lost 4 bases; unmatched junction nucleotides: 10. The CDR3 DNA sequence: TGTGCCAGCTTCGACAGGGGGACTAGCGGGAGTTACGAGCAGTACTTC. It specifies CASFDRGTSGSYEQYF.

For this clone: A much larger clone lies a single base off, so this may be a read error. V is TRBV5-1 and J is TRBJ2-1; 10 nucleotides align to TRBD1. The germline CDR1 and CDR2 sequences are SGHRS and YFSETQ. The CDR3 totals 18 residues. Trimming took 6 bases from V and 7 from J; bases not matched to a gene: 19. As DNA, the CDR3 is TGCGCCAGCAAGGAAAGGACAGGGGGGGCCACTGCGAGGAATGAGCAGTTCTTC. As protein: CASKERTGGATARNEQFF.

This clone was seen many times. V is TRBV7-9 and J is TRBJ2-7; 9 bases match TRBD1. The V gene's germline CDR1 is SEHNR and CDR2 FQNEAQ (reference sequence). J was trimmed by 3 bases and V by 5 bases; bases with no gene match: 5. The CDR3 runs to 14 residues. The CDR3 DNA is TGTGCCAGCAGCCGGGGACAGGGTGTCTACGAGCAGTACTTC. Protein sequence: CASSRGQGVYEQYF.

This clone was seen a few times. One base away lies a much larger clone, so this may be a sequencing read error. V gene TRBV28 combines with J gene TRBJ1-4, with a tentative D call TRBD1 (6 bases). Germline V gives CDR1 MDHEN, CDR2 SYDVKM. This CDR3 spans 15 amino acids. V dropped 5 bases and J dropped 9 bases, with 19 bases sitting between them. CDR3 DNA sequence: TGTGCCAGCAGTACAGGGAGTGGGATTGATCAAAAACTGTTTTTT. This gives the protein CASSTGSGIDQKLFF.

This clone has at least ten counts. Distinct nucleotide sequences in the sample also encode this CDR3. This sequence joins TRBV2 and TRBJ1-4; D is ambiguous. Germline lookup yields CDR1 SNHLY and CDR2 FYNNEI. This CDR3 has 13 amino acids. V lost 5 bases to trimming and J lost 8 bases, with 12 bases between them. CDR3: CASSRREGEKLFF. The CDR3 DNA reads TGTGCCAGCAGTCGCCGGGAGGGAGAAAAACTGTTTTTT.

The table lists this clone with a few counts. This may come from a read error, since a much larger clone is one base off. The same CDR3 also results from other DNA sequences found in this sample. The chain joins TRBV12-3 or TRBV12-4 to TRBJ2-3; TRBD2 agrees at 7 bases. The CDR3 has 16 amino acids. V dropped 6 bases and J dropped 1; count of bases not matched to a gene: 10. In DNA form, the CDR3 reads TGTGCCAGCAGCCTTAGGACTAGTGGGGGCACAGATACGCAGTATTTT. This encodes CASSLRTSGGTDTQYF.

This clone was counted a few times. This clone may be a read error of a much larger clone one base away. The chain is built from TRBV20-1 and TRBJ2-3; tentatively, D is TRBD1 (6 bases). There are 15 residues in the CDR3. Germline-derived CDR1 and CDR2 are DFQATT and SNEGSKA (reference sequence). The CDR3 DNA is TGCGGTGCTAGAGATTTCCAGGGGTACACAGATACGCAGTATTTT. Translated: CGARDFQGYTDTQYF.

V gene TRBV9 combines with J gene TRBJ1-2; unclear D gene. Germline CDR1 SGDLS, CDR2 YYNGEE. Trimming took 6 bases from V and 5 from J, leaving 14 bases between them. This CDR3 has 13 amino acids. DNA for the CDR3: TGTGCCAGCATTACGGGTACAGCTTATGGCTACACCTTC. Translation gives CASITGTAYGYTF.

This clone turned up a few times. A read error may explain this, as a much larger clone is one base away. Additional DNA sequences in this sample encode the identical CDR3. V usage is TRBV20-1 and J usage is TRBJ1-1; no reliable D call. The CDR3 runs 11 residues. CDR1 and CDR2 (germline): DFQATT, SNEGSKA (reference sequence). The V gene lost 1 base and the J gene lost 5 bases, with 5 bases spanning the gap. As DNA, the CDR3 is TGCAGTGCTAGAGGGAATACTGAAGCTTTCTTT. Amino acid sequence: CSARGNTEAFF.

This clone was recorded a few times. A clone one base away is much larger, so this may be a read error. This sequence joins TRBV2 and TRBJ2-4; TRBD1 matches at 7 bases. Germline CDR1 SNHLY, CDR2 FYNNEI. The CDR3 sequence is 15 residues long. V was clipped by 6 bases and J by 1 base; unmatched bases: 6. DNA of the CDR3: TGTGCCAGCAGAAGGGACAGTGGGGCCAAAAACATTCAGTACTTC. Translation gives CASRRDSGAKNIQYF. The entire variable domain, with the rest obtained from reference TRBV2 and TRBJ2-4, is as follows: EPEVTQTPSHQVTQMGQEVILRCVPISNHLYFYWYRQILGQKVEFLVSFYNNEISEKSEIFDDQFSVERPDGSNFTLKIRSTKLEDSAMYFCASRRDSGAKNIQYFGAGTRLSVL.

This clone was recorded at least ten times. V is TRBV20-1 and J is TRBJ2-7, with 10 bases that match TRBD2. With V trimmed by 3 bases and J by 3 bases, 8 bases remained unmatched. The germline V gene has CDR1 DFQATT and CDR2 SNEGSKA (reference sequence). CDR3 length equals 15 residues. CDR3 in amino acids: CSARTGTSVFYEQYF. DNA of the CDR3: TGCAGTGCTAGGACCGGGACTAGCGTCTTCTACGAGCAGTACTTC.

Notes on this clone: A junction boundary mismatches the germline segment, possibly from a read error. The chain couples TRBV20-1 to TRBJ2-7; D uncertain. Germline assignment: CDR1 DFQATT and CDR2 SNEGSKA (reference sequence). The CDR3 has 14 amino acids. CDR3 coding DNA: TGCAGTGCTAGAGATTCGGGCGGCTCATACGAGAAGTACTTC. This codes for CSARDSGGSYEKYF.

This clone came up a few times. A single base separates this from a much larger clone, so it may be a read error. V usage is TRBV2 and J usage is TRBJ1-1; unclear D gene. The germline V gene encodes CDR1 SNHLY and CDR2 FYNNEI. The CDR3 sequence is 13 residues long. Trimming took off 4 bases at V and 4 bases at J, with 10 bases between the two ends. The CDR3 spells CASSAAMSTEAFF. CDR3 DNA sequence: TGTGCCAGCAGTGCCGCGATGAGCACTGAAGCTTTCTTT.

This clone was observed many times. The chain employs TRBV24-1 and TRBJ1-2; maybe TRBD1 (5 bases). The CDR3 length is 13 residues. V lost 4 bases and J 5 bases, leaving 10 bases between the germline ends. Germline-derived CDR1 and CDR2 are KGHDR and SFDVKD. CDR3 amino acids: CATSDLDSYGYTF. The DNA of the CDR3 is TGTGCCACCAGTGACCTCGACAGTTATGGCTACACCTTC.

This clone has more than one count but fewer than ten. The chain carries TRBV6-1 and TRBJ2-1; D is undetermined. The CDR3 is 11 residues long. CDR1 MNHNS and CDR2 SASEGT come from the germline V gene. Trimming removed 4 bases at V and 5 bases at J, with 3 bases between. CDR3 nucleotides: TGTGCCAGCAGTGCTGACAATGAGCAGTTCTTC. This translates into CASSADNEQFF.

In regard to this clone: It may be a read error: a sequence one base away is much more abundant. The gene calls are TRBV6-1 and TRBJ1-1; no clear D. Germline V lookup: CDR1 MNHNS, CDR2 SASEGT. The ends were cut back, 9 bases at V and 9 bases at J, with 17 bases in the middle. The CDR3 covers 12 residues. CDR3 residues: CASIVTGIQAFF. The CDR3 nucleotides are TGTGCCAGTATCGTTACCGGGATACAAGCTTTCTTT.

Notes on this clone: Compared with germline, one end of the junction differs, possibly owing to a read error. The V and J genes are TRBV12-3 or TRBV12-4 and TRBJ2-2; 9 bases fit TRBD2. The CDR3 consists of 15 residues. The CDR3 spells CASSLAGGRAGEQFF. The CDR3 nucleotides are TGTGCCAGCAGTTTAGCGGGCGGGAGGGCGGGGGAGCAGTTTTTT.

This clone occurred many times. The J gene is TRBJ2-5, the V gene TRBV5-1; D unclear. This CDR3 spans 13 amino acids. Germline V gene sequence: CDR1 SGHRS, CDR2 YFSETQ. Trimming took 2 bases from V and 4 from J, leaving 9 bases between them. CDR3 sequence (DNA): TGCGCCAGCAGCTTAAAAGGGCCAGAGACCCAGTACTTC. This sequence encodes CASSLKGPETQYF. Drawing the rest from reference TRBV5-1 and TRBJ2-5, the complete variable domain is KAGVTQTPRYLIKTRGQQVTLSCSPISGHRSVSWYQQTPGQGLQFLFEYFSETQRNKGNFPGRFSGRQFSNSRSEMNVSTLELGDSALYLCASSLKGPETQYFGPGTRLLVL.